The following is a TCR beta chain sequence with its context. Germline V gene data show CDR1 as LNHNV and CDR2 as YYDKDF (reference sequence). The CDR3 consists of 17 residues. V lost 1 base, J lost 1 base, and 3 bases stayed unmatched. The data originate from a study of shared T cell receptors in the human thymus. Here immunoSEQ multiplex PCR was the method, and the copy in TCRdb shows in-frame clones only, minus some. The table shows 700,000 or so clones, with roughly 88% occurring only once. The same sample was also used in a study of human thymus T cells. That source reports: Finnish infants who were healthy and having corrective surgery for congenital heart defects made up the donors. Apparent bias marked the V and J gene usage of thymic and blood repertoires.

The V and J genes are TRBV15 and TRBJ1-4; 10 bases are a match to TRBD1. The receptor was isolated from a girl in the first two years of life with a congenital heart defect. Sequenced input: thymocytes. The CDR3 is CATSRGTGGETNEKLFF. For the CDR3, the DNA is TGTGCCACCAGCAGAGGGACAGGGGGGGAAACTAATGAAAAACTGTTTTTT.